Included here is one T cell receptor (beta chain) sequence, with context. This clonotype has a handful of counts. No cognate antigen has been identified for it. No clone much larger than this one lies a single base away; base qualities are absent. The data originate from a study (dated by TCRdb to the mid-2010s). The method was RT-PCR. Sequencing used an Illumina MiSeq. TCRdb reworked the public reads: Q25 trimming with fastp, MiXCR clone assembly, productive beta chains retained. Merged by CDR3 protein, the rows form single entries marked with the most common genes and DNA. Present in this sample are hundreds of thousands of distinct CDR3 sequences, 13% to 15% of which were seen just once. The ten biggest clones cover roughly 4% of the sample. The germline V gene specifies SGHTA as CDR1 and FQGNSA as CDR2. V lost 5 bases and J lost 3 bases; the stretch between them is 8 bases long. Including the terminal cysteine and phenylalanine, the CDR3 comprises 13 residues. The DNA shown is the 39-base CDR3, in frame from base 1.

The chain couples TRBV7-2 to TRBJ2-1; the D gene remains uncertain. This receptor was identified in a female donor in good health, serving as a healthy control. Material: memory CD4+ T cells from blood. The sequenced DNA: TGTGCCAGCAGCCCTTACTACTACAATGAGCAGTTCTTC. The translation is CASSPYYYNEQFF.